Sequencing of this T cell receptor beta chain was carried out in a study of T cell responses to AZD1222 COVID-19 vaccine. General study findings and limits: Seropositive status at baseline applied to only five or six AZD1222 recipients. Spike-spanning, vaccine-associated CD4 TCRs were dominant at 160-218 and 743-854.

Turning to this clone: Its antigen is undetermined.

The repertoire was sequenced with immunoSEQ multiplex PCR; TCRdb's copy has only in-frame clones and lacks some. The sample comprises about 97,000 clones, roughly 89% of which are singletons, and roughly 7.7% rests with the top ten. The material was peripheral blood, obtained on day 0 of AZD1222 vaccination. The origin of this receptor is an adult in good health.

CDR3 coding DNA: TGTGCCAGCAGCATCGTAACGGATTTCAATGAGCAGTTCTTC. It encodes CASSIVTDFNEQFF. V gene TRBV11-2 combines with J gene TRBJ2-1; the D is unclear. Trimming cost V 5 bases and J 6 bases, with 14 bases left between them. In germline, CDR1 is SGHAT, CDR2 FQNNGV. The CDR3 runs to 14 residues. Full variable domain (rest looked up from reference TRBV11-2 and TRBJ2-1): EAGVAQSPRYKIIEKRQSVAFWCNPISGHATLYWYQQILGQGPKLLIQFQNNGVVDDSQLPKDRFSAERLKGVDSTLKIQPAKLEDSAVYLCASSIVTDFNEQFFGPGTRLTVL.